Below, one T cell receptor beta chain is given with its context. Its antigen is undetermined. Time point noted: cycle 4 day 1 (C4D1), after 6 weeks of nivolumab. Exposure to brentuximab vedotin varied, and each patient had relapsed following autologous stem cell transplantation. Best outcomes ranged across complete response, partial response and progressive disease. The assay was immunoSEQ multiplex PCR, and TCRdb's table has in-frame clones only and misses some. The sample contains approximately 93,000 clones, around 80% of which appear only once. V gave up 4 bases and J gave up 0 bases; unmatched junction bases: 5. The V gene's germline CDR1 is SEHNR and CDR2 FQNEAQ (reference sequence). The CDR3 loop spans 16 amino acids. The sample belongs to a study of PD-1 blockade in classical Hodgkin lymphoma. Study-wide results and caveats: CD4+ TCR diversity, unlike CD8+, rose significantly by C4D1. The repertoire differences lack a defined cause, possibly disease activity or prior therapy.

The origin of this receptor is a human donor with classical Hodgkin lymphoma. This specimen was peripheral blood mononuclear cells (PBMCs), taken before the fourth cycle of nivolumab. V usage is TRBV7-9 and J usage is TRBJ1-3; 8 bases line up with TRBD1. DNA for the CDR3: TGTGCCAGCAGCTCGGGACAGGCGCTCTCTGGAAACACCATATATTTT. Its protein is CASSSGQALSGNTIYF.